These 21 T cell receptor beta chains were sequenced from one sample in a study of blood T cell repertoires in COVID-19. The protocol was immunoSEQ multiplex PCR, while the TCRdb copy is restricted to in-frame clones and leaves out a portion. The table lists 90,000 or so clones, less than 90% of them singletons. Material: peripheral blood. The receptors come from a man in his 60s with acute or convalescent COVID-19.

This clone appeared once. The chain joins TRBV6-4 to TRBJ1-3; 7 nucleotides agree with TRBD1. The CDR3 is made up of 15 amino acids. Germline CDR1 reads MRHNA; CDR2 reads SNTAGT. J lost 2 bases, V lost 7 bases, and 8 bases had no gene match. The CDR3 here is CASTGTAHAGNTIYF. The CDR3 bases are TGTGCCAGCACCGGGACAGCTCACGCTGGAAACACCATATATTTT.

This clone was seen once. This chain links TRBV27 with TRBJ1-4, with D unclear. The CDR3 contains 13 residues. V was pared by 7 bases and J by 7 bases, with 13 bases between. Germline values: CDR1 MNHEY, CDR2 SMNVEV (reference sequence). The CDR3 nucleotides are TGTGCCAGCAAACCCCTGACAATTGAAAAACTGTTTTTT. Amino acid sequence: CASKPLTIEKLFF.

Here the CDR3 DNA reads TGTGCCAGCAGTTATGACAGGGGAAGGAATTCACCCCTCCACTTT. This encodes CASSYDRGRNSPLHF. V gene TRBV6-5 combines with J gene TRBJ1-6; the match to TRBD1 covers 8 bases. CDR3 length equals 15 residues. The V and J ends lost 3 bases and 7 bases, in that order; junction bases with no gene match: 5. In germline, CDR1 is MNHEY, CDR2 SVGAGI.

The chain is built from TRBV11-2 and TRBJ2-2; D is perhaps TRBD1 (5 bases). This CDR3 has 15 amino acids. From germline, CDR1 is SGHAT and CDR2 FQNNGV. The V gene lost 5 bases and the J gene lost 3 bases, with 13 bases spanning the gap. This CDR3 is CASSPTGIDTGELFF. CDR3 nucleotides: TGTGCCAGCAGCCCCACAGGAATTGACACCGGGGAGCTGTTTTTT.

This clone came up a few times. The chain combines TRBV12-3 or TRBV12-4 with TRBJ2-1; perhaps TRBD2 as D (6 bases). The CDR3 runs 13 residues. V lost 6 bases, J lost 6 bases, and 12 bases lay in between. CDR3 nucleotides: TGTGCCAGCAGATCTAAGGGAGGCAATGAGCAGTTCTTC. Protein sequence: CASRSKGGNEQFF.

This chain uses TRBV10-1 with TRBJ1-2; 8 positions agree with TRBD1. Germline V gene sequence: CDR1 WNHNN, CDR2 SYGVQD (reference sequence). The CDR3 sequence is 15 residues long. The V segment lost 8 bases and the J segment 8 bases; nucleotides outside the gene matches: 16. The CDR3 spells CASGTPGQGVYGYTF. CDR3 nucleotides: TGCGCCAGCGGGACTCCCGGACAGGGCGTATACGGCTACACCTTC.

The chain carries TRBV9 and TRBJ2-1; 8 nucleotides match TRBD1. After removal of 3 bases from V and 8 bases from J, the junction contained 7 bases not matched to a gene. CDR3 length: 14 residues. Germline-derived CDR1 and CDR2 are SGDLS and YYNGEE. The CDR3 DNA is TGTGCCAGCAGCGGATGGACAGGGATAGATGAGCAGTTCTTC. This codes for CASSGWTGIDEQFF.

The chain uses TRBV5-1 and TRBJ2-1; 11 bases align to TRBD2. V dropped 7 bases and J dropped 4; count of bases not matched to a gene: 1. This CDR3 contains 13 residues. Germline-derived CDR1 and CDR2 are SGHRS and YFSETQ. CDR3 amino acids: CASGTSGYNEQFF. The CDR3 DNA reads as TGCGCCAGCGGGACTAGCGGATACAATGAGCAGTTCTTC.

J is TRBJ2-6 and V is TRBV6-2 or TRBV6-3; no firm D call. Deletions cut 1 base from V and 0 bases from J, with 7 bases between. The CDR3 has 16 amino acids. Germline lookup yields CDR1 MNHEY and CDR2 SVGEGT. CDR3 nucleotide sequence: TGTGCCAGCAGTTACTTGAGGCCCTCTGGGGCCAACGTCCTGACTTTC. It specifies CASSYLRPSGANVLTF.

This chain joins TRBV9 and TRBJ1-3, with unresolved D. The CDR3 is 16 residues long. V shed 4 bases and J shed 0 bases, with 14 bases lying between them. Germline CDR1 and CDR2: SGDLS and YYNGEE. The CDR3 DNA reads as TGTGCCAGCAGCTCCCACCGAAGGAGCTCTGGAAACACCATATATTTT. Translation: CASSSHRRSSGNTIYF.

The chain carries TRBV6-5 and TRBJ1-1; possibly TRBD1 for D (5 bases). The CDR3 is 13 amino acids. Germline V CDR1 and CDR2: MNHEY, SVGAGI. Trimming left V 10 bases short and J 3 bases short, with 15 bases between. CDR3: CATNPRGDTEAFF. In nucleotides, the CDR3 is TGTGCCACCAACCCTCGGGGGGACACTGAAGCTTTCTTT.

The chain has TRBV5-5 and TRBJ2-3; 12 nucleotides match TRBD2. Unmatched junction bases numbered 5, after V lost 4 bases and J lost 5 bases. This CDR3 is 15 amino acids long. Germline CDR1 and CDR2: SGHKS and YYEKEE (reference sequence). The CDR3 is CASSPRLAGEDTQYF. In DNA, the CDR3 is TGTGCCAGCAGCCCTCGACTAGCGGGAGAAGATACGCAGTATTTT. Drawing the rest from reference TRBV5-5 and TRBJ2-3, the complete variable domain is DAGVTQSPTHLIKTRGQQVTLRCSPISGHKSVSWYQQVLGQGPQFIFQYYEKEERGRGNFPDRFSARQFPNYSSELNVNALLLGDSALYLCASSPRLAGEDTQYFGPGTRLTVL.

The chain combines TRBV4-3 with TRBJ2-1, with TRBD2 identical over 9 bases. The CDR3 length is 16 residues. With V trimmed by 0 bases and J by 6 bases, 6 bases remained unmatched. Germline assignment: CDR1 LGHNA and CDR2 YSLEER. CDR3: CASSQEGAGGINEQFF. In DNA form, the CDR3 reads TGCGCCAGCAGCCAAGAGGGAGCGGGGGGCATCAATGAGCAGTTCTTC.

There are a few counts of this clone. The chain employs TRBV2 and TRBJ2-2; 7 bases agree with TRBD1. J gave up 5 bases and V 6 bases, and 9 bases lay outside the gene matches. The CDR3 covers 15 residues. The germline V gene encodes CDR1 SNHLY and CDR2 FYNNEI. The CDR3 bases are TGTGCCAGCAGCAATCGACAGGGTGGGACCGGGGAGCTGTTTTTT. This codes for CASSNRQGGTGELFF.

V usage is TRBV7-9 and J usage is TRBJ1-5; D not certain. This CDR3 comprises 14 residues. Trimming stripped 7 bases from V and 0 bases from J, with 10 bases between. Germline-derived CDR1 and CDR2 are SEHNR and FQNEAQ (reference sequence). CDR3 sequence: CASNKLSSNQPQHF. CDR3 bases: TGTGCCAGCAACAAACTGAGTAGCAATCAGCCCCAGCATTTT.

The V and J genes are TRBV7-6 and TRBJ2-1; no reliable D call. Germline CDR1 SGHVS, CDR2 FNYEAQ. The CDR3 spans 18 residues. The V gene lost 2 bases and the J gene lost 0 bases, with 17 bases spanning the gap. The CDR3 DNA sequence: TGTGCCAGCAGCTTATGGAGTCGGTCCTCCAGCTCCTACAATGAGCAGTTCTTC. It translates to CASSLWSRSSSSYNEQFF. The entire variable domain, with the rest obtained from reference TRBV7-6 and TRBJ2-1, is as follows: GAGVSQSPRYKVTKRGQDVALRCDPISGHVSLYWYRQALGQGPEFLTYFNYEAQQDKSGLPNDRFSAERPEGSISTLTIQRTEQRDSAMYRCASSLWSRSSSSYNEQFFGPGTRLTVL.

The chain carries TRBV3-1 (or the pseudogene TRBV3-2) and TRBJ1-1; D perhaps matches TRBD1 (5 bases). CDR1 LGHDT and CDR2 YNNKEL come from the germline V gene (reference sequence). This CDR3 is 14 amino acids long. V shed 2 bases and J shed 7 bases, with 14 bases lying between them. The CDR3 nucleotides read TGTGCCAGCAGCCAACCGGTGGGGGGGGGTGAAGCTTTCTTT. Translation: CASSQPVGGGEAFF.

This clone was counted between two and nine times. The rearrangement uses TRBV7-8 and TRBJ2-2; TRBD2 might be the D (5 bases). This CDR3 has 17 residues. V lost 10 bases and J lost 1, with 22 bases in between. Germline V CDR1 and CDR2: SGHVS, FQNEAQ. DNA of the CDR3: TGTGCCAATAGGAAGGGCCTAGCAGATTTGAACACCGGGGAGCTGTTTTTT. This encodes CANRKGLADLNTGELFF.

The chain joins TRBV10-1 to TRBJ2-5; possible D gene TRBD1, 6 bases. The CDR3 runs to 12 residues. V gave up 6 bases and J gave up 3 bases, with 8 bases separating them. Germline V gene lookup returns CDR1 WNHNN and CDR2 SYGVQD (reference sequence). CDR3 residues: CASRYREETQYF. DNA of the CDR3: TGCGCCAGCAGATACAGGGAAGAGACCCAGTACTTC.

V usage is TRBV2 and J usage is TRBJ2-7; 8 positions agree with TRBD1. In germline, CDR1 is SNHLY, CDR2 FYNNEI. With 8 bases clipped from V and 3 bases from J, the junction kept 9 bases outside the gene matches. The CDR3 spans 14 residues. CDR3 residues: CASLPTGVLYEQYF. The CDR3 DNA is TGTGCCAGCCTCCCGACAGGGGTCCTCTACGAGCAGTACTTC.

The CDR3 is CASSYSIYRPEAFF. CDR3 DNA sequence: TGTGCCAGCAGTTACTCAATATACAGGCCCGAAGCTTTCTTT. V is TRBV6-5 and J is TRBJ1-1; TRBD1 might be the D (5 bases). Germline CDR1 MNHEY, CDR2 SVGAGI. Trimming removed 0 bases at V and 8 bases at J, with 13 bases between. CDR3 length: 14 residues.